These 27 T cell receptor beta chains originate from one sample sequenced in a study of T cells in Graves' hyperthyroidism and ophthalmopathy. Authors of the study amplified TCR beta CDR3 regions from RNA transcripts. TCR CDR3 underwent first-round RT-PCR with the HTBI primer set. TCRdb reanalysed the multiplex PCR reads using MiXCR and keeps one entry per CDR3 protein. The table shows 300,000 to 350,000 distinct CDR3 sequences, with 15% to 20% occurring only once. Sequencing used blood. Source of these receptors: a woman aged 40 to 50 with Graves' ophthalmopathy.

The sample holds many counts of this clonotype. The chain uses TRBV24-1 and TRBJ2-7; TRBD2 aligns across 8 bases. Germline V gene lookup returns CDR1 KGHDR and CDR2 SFDVKD. This CDR3 comprises 18 residues. V lost 5 bases, J lost 4 bases, and 18 bases stayed unmatched. CDR3 nucleotide sequence: TGTGCCACCAGTGGCTCCGTTGAGGAAAATAGCGGGACGTACGAGCAGTACTTC. It specifies CATSGSVEENSGTYEQYF.

This clonotype has more than one count but fewer than ten. The rearrangement links TRBV9 to TRBJ1-3, with D uncertain. This CDR3 spans 14 amino acids. Germline V CDR1 and CDR2: SGDLS, YYNGEE. V lost 0 bases and J lost 10, with 14 bases in between. The CDR3 DNA reads as TGTGCCAGCAGCGTAGAACTCCGGGCACAGACCATATATTTT. This translates into CASSVELRAQTIYF.

On this clonotype: An end of the junction differs from the germline gene, which may be a read error. The chain links TRBV6-4 to TRBJ1-5; D is unresolved. CDR1 is MRHNA, CDR2 SNTAGT, per germline. The CDR3 sequence is 12 residues long. The CDR3 nucleotides are TGTGCCAGCAGTGACCGTGGACGGGTGGAGGCATTT. Its protein is CASSDRGRVEAF.

This clonotype has a count of ten or more. CDR3 sequence reads: CASSQGGPGGETQYF. The CDR3 nucleotides are TGCGCCAGCAGCCAAGGGGGTCCGGGAGGCGAGACCCAGTACTTC. The chain carries TRBV4-1 and TRBJ2-5; 7 bases align to TRBD2. With V trimmed by 1 base and J by 5 bases, 7 bases remained unmatched. The CDR3 is 15 residues long. Germline values: CDR1 MGHRA, CDR2 YSYEKL.

This chain joins TRBV10-3 and TRBJ1-1, with 10 nucleotides matching TRBD1. The J segment lost 0 bases and the V segment lost 4 bases, leaving 11 bases of the junction unmatched. There are 18 residues in the CDR3. Germline values: CDR1 ENHRY, CDR2 SYGVKD. CDR3 sequence: CAISASATGGWMNTEAFF. The CDR3 DNA follows: TGTGCCATCAGTGCTTCTGCGACAGGGGGCTGGATGAACACTGAAGCTTTCTTT.

This clonotype was counted many times. This chain links TRBV11-2 with TRBJ1-1, with D hard to call. Deletions cut 1 base from V and 3 bases from J, with 12 bases between. The CDR3 runs 15 residues. Looked up from germline, CDR1 is SGHAT and CDR2 is FQNNGV. The CDR3 sequence is CASSLVGESHTEAFF. The CDR3 DNA reads TGTGCCAGCAGCTTAGTTGGGGAGAGTCACACTGAAGCTTTCTTT.

Here the CDR3 reads CAIQPGQGAEGNQPQHF. The CDR3 DNA is TGTGCCATCCAGCCGGGACAGGGGGCGGAGGGCAATCAGCCCCAGCATTTT. V gene TRBV10-3 combines with J gene TRBJ1-5; 12 bases match TRBD1. With V trimmed by 8 bases and J by 2 bases, 10 bases remained unmatched. The germline CDR1 and CDR2 sequences are ENHRY and SYGVKD. The CDR3 has 17 amino acids.

At least ten counts were recorded for this clonotype. The rearrangement links TRBV6-1 to TRBJ1-5, with D unclear. The CDR3 extends over 12 amino acids. In germline, CDR1 is MNHNS, CDR2 SASEGT. Trimming took off 5 bases at V and 7 bases at J, with 9 bases between the two ends. CDR3 sequence: CASSKRWQPQHF. CDR3 sequence (DNA): TGTGCCAGCAGTAAACGGTGGCAGCCCCAGCATTTT.

In its sample, this clonotype was seen many times. This chain connects TRBV6-2 or TRBV6-3 to TRBJ2-7; D remains unclear. V dropped 5 bases and J dropped 4 bases, with 6 bases sitting between them. The CDR3 covers 11 residues. CDR1 and CDR2 (germline): MNHEY, SVGEGT. CDR3 nucleotides: TGTGCCAGCAGTAACCTATACGAGCAGTACTTC. Translation: CASSNLYEQYF.

This clonotype was detected ten times or more. Here the CDR3 reads CASSIPFQPQHF. As DNA, the CDR3 is TGTGCCAGCAGTATCCCCTTTCAGCCCCAGCATTTT. V is TRBV27 and J is TRBJ1-5; no clear D gene. Germline CDR1 is MNHEY and CDR2 is SMNVEV (reference sequence). Trimming pared 5 bases from V and 6 bases from J, leaving 8 bases between. CDR3 length: 12 amino acids.

The table lists this clonotype with many counts. This chain links TRBV6-4 with TRBJ2-2; 7 bases match TRBD2. Trimming cost V 6 bases and J 2 bases; bases outside gene matches: 6. This CDR3 spans 15 amino acids. The germline V gene has CDR1 MRHNA and CDR2 SNTAGT. The CDR3 sequence is CASSSGLENTGELFF. CDR3 in DNA: TGTGCCAGCAGCAGCGGACTAGAAAACACCGGGGAGCTGTTTTTT.

A single count supports this clonotype. The chain has TRBV6-5 and TRBJ2-5, with TRBD2 matching over 14 bases. Per germline, CDR1 MNHEY and CDR2 SVGAGI. CDR3 length: 17 residues. Trimming cost V 4 bases and J 2 bases; bases outside gene matches: 6. The CDR3 is CASSSGLAGGGQETQYF. The CDR3 DNA reads as TGTGCCAGCAGTTCCGGACTAGCGGGAGGTGGGCAAGAGACCCAGTACTTC.

Many counts were recorded for this clonotype. The chain recombines TRBV10-1 with TRBJ2-7; D gene uncertain. Germline V gene data show CDR1 as WNHNN and CDR2 as SYGVQD (reference sequence). The CDR3 is 13 amino acids. Trimming shortened V by 3 bases and J by 7 bases, and 13 bases separated the two germline ends. The DNA for the CDR3 is TGCGCCAGCAGTGACATCTTAACTTCTGAGCAGTACTTC. Residues: CASSDILTSEQYF.

A note on this clonotype: An end of the junction differs from the germline gene, which may be a read error. This chain links TRBV28 with TRBJ1-2, with D possibly TRBD1 on 6 matching bases. CDR1 and CDR2 from the germline V gene are MDHEN and SYDVKM. This CDR3 has 13 amino acids. This chain's CDR3 is CAVEKDSNYGYIF. DNA of the CDR3: TGTGCCGTAGAAAAGGACAGTAACTATGGCTACATCTTC.

This clonotype was seen more than once but under ten times. The V and J genes are TRBV5-1 and TRBJ1-3, with TRBD1 matching over 9 bases. This CDR3 region has 19 residues. The V segment lost 1 base and the J segment 4 bases; nucleotides outside the gene matches: 15. Germline V gives CDR1 SGHRS, CDR2 YFSETQ. This CDR3 reads CASSLSGLLTGGGGNTIYF. The CDR3 coding sequence is TGCGCCAGCAGCTTGAGTGGCCTCCTGACAGGGGGTGGAGGAAACACCATATATTTT.

As to this clonotype: Given the absence of the conserved phenylalanine or tryptophan at the CDR3 end, a read error is likely. The chain combines TRBV11-2 with TRBJ1-2; D is undetermined. The V end lost 4 bases, the J end lost 8 bases, and 14 bases lay between the germline ends. Germline CDR1 reads SGHAT; CDR2 reads FQNNGV. The CDR3 extends over 13 amino acids. The CDR3 nucleotides are TGTGCCAGCAGCTCTTCCTCGACAAGCGGCTACACCTCC. Protein sequence: CASSSSSTSGYTS.

There are many counts of this clonotype. V and J are TRBV5-5 and TRBJ1-1; D remains unclear. The CDR3 has 13 amino acids. Trimming cost V 4 bases and J 1 base, with 8 bases left between them. Looked up from germline, CDR1 is SGHKS and CDR2 is YYEKEE (reference sequence). The CDR3 DNA is TGTGCCAGCAGCCGCAACACGAACACTGAAGCTTTCTTT. Residues: CASSRNTNTEAFF.

Of note for this clonotype: With a much larger clone just one base away, this may be a read error. The chain is built from TRBV7-2 and TRBJ2-7, with TRBD1 matching over 11 bases. V lost 0 bases to trimming and J lost 6 bases; unmatched junction nucleotides: 1. Germline CDR1 and CDR2: SGHTA and FQGNSA. The CDR3 is made up of 14 amino acids. The CDR3 loop reads CASSLAGTGGEQYF. In nucleotides, the CDR3 is TGTGCCAGCAGCTTAGCTGGGACAGGGGGCGAGCAGTACTTC. Based on the CDR3 plus reference TRBV7-2 and TRBJ2-7, the full variable domain is GAGVSQSPSNKVTEKGKDVELRCDPISGHTALYWYRQSLGQGLEFLIYFQGNSAPDKSGLPSDRFSAERTGGSVSTLTIQRTQQEDSAVYLCASSLAGTGGEQYFGPGTRLTVT.

This clonotype was counted at least ten times. This may arise from a read error, as a much more abundant clone is one base away. This chain joins TRBV27 and TRBJ2-2; possible D gene TRBD1, 5 bases. Looked up from germline, CDR1 is MNHEY and CDR2 is SMNVEV (reference sequence). CDR3 size: 16 residues. The CDR3 loop is CASRPDRIANTEELFF. For the CDR3, the DNA is TGTGCCAGCAGACCAGACAGAATCGCGAACACCGAGGAGCTGTTTTTT.

This clonotype was detected many times. The chain is built from TRBV7-2 and TRBJ1-5; tentatively, D is TRBD1 (5 bases). The CDR3 extends over 15 amino acids. From germline, CDR1 is SGHTA and CDR2 FQGNSA. The germline V and J ends were trimmed by 3 bases and 3 bases, with 12 bases remaining between them. The DNA of the CDR3 is TGTGCCAGCAGCTTGGAAACAGGTTACAATCAGCCCCAGCATTTT. It yields the protein CASSLETGYNQPQHF.

This clonotype appeared once. The chain uses TRBV6-5 and TRBJ2-5; D uncertain. From germline, CDR1 is MNHEY and CDR2 SVGAGI. The V end lost 0 bases, the J end lost 1 base, and 9 bases lay between the germline ends. The CDR3 length is 15 residues. The DNA for the CDR3 is TGTGCCAGCAGTTACTCGACTCCGGGCCAAGAGACCCAGTACTTC. Protein: CASSYSTPGQETQYF.

This clonotype was counted many times. J is TRBJ1-1 and V is TRBV29-1; D is uncertain. Trimming shortened V by 6 bases and J by 3 bases, and 11 bases separated the two germline ends. CDR3 length equals 12 residues. CDR1 SQVTM and CDR2 ANQGSEA come from the germline V gene. CDR3 region: CSVVDGYTEAFF. The CDR3 nucleotides are TGCAGCGTAGTTGACGGATACACTGAAGCTTTCTTT.

This clonotype was picked up a small number of times. The CDR3 here is CASSPPTSGSSYEQYF. The DNA of the CDR3 is TGTGCCAGCTCACCACCGACTAGCGGAAGCTCCTACGAGCAGTACTTC. The J gene is TRBJ2-7, the V gene TRBV18; 9 bases are a match to TRBD2. CDR1 is KGHSH and CDR2 is LQKENI in the germline V gene. CDR3 length: 16 amino acids. J was trimmed by 0 bases and V by 0 bases; bases with no gene match: 3.

This clonotype has a count of ten or more. The chain employs TRBV28 and TRBJ1-1; 7 bases fit TRBD1. Germline CDR1 MDHEN, CDR2 SYDVKM. Germline trimming cut 6 bases from V and 0 bases from J; bases unmatched to any gene: 4. This CDR3 spans 14 amino acids. CDR3 loop: CASRETGVNTEAFF. The CDR3 bases are TGTGCCAGCAGGGAAACAGGGGTGAACACTGAAGCTTTCTTT.

This chain joins TRBV3-1 and TRBJ1-2; D is uncertain. The germline V gene has CDR1 LGHDT and CDR2 YNNKEL (reference sequence). V was clipped by 1 base and J by 6 bases, with 9 bases between them. The CDR3 contains 13 residues. The CDR3 spells CASSQVSNNGYTF. In DNA, the CDR3 is TGTGCCAGCAGCCAAGTATCGAACAATGGCTACACCTTC.

The table lists this clonotype with many counts. This chain uses TRBV6-5 with TRBJ1-1, with 8 bases aligning to TRBD1. Germline V CDR1 and CDR2: MNHEY, SVGAGI. CDR3 length: 14 amino acids. V lost 4 bases to trimming and J lost 5 bases; unmatched junction nucleotides: 6. DNA of the CDR3: TGTGCCAGCAGTTTTCGCAGGGGGCAAACTGAAGCTTTCTTT. It codes for CASSFRRGQTEAFF.

The J gene is TRBJ2-5, the V gene TRBV7-9; the match to TRBD2 covers 11 bases. The germline V gene has CDR1 SEHNR and CDR2 FQNEAQ (reference sequence). V trimming: 2 bases; J trimming: 3 bases; junction bases outside the gene matches: 2. There are 15 residues in the CDR3. The CDR3 reads CASSLSLAGEETQYF. The CDR3 nucleotides are TGTGCCAGCAGCTTATCACTAGCGGGAGAAGAGACCCAGTACTTC.